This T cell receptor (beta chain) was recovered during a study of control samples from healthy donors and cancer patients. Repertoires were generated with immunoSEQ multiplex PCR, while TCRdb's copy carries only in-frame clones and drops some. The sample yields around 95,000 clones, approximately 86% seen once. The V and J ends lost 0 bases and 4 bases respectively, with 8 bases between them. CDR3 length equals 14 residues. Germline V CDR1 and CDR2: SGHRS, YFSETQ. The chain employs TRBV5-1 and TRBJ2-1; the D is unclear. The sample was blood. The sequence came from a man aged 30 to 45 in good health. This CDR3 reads CASSLGRGYNEQFF. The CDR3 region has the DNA TGCGCCAGCAGCTTGGGGCGCGGTTACAATGAGCAGTTCTTC.